This T cell receptor beta chain was sequenced for a study of cytomegalovirus exposure and HLA in healthy donors. General study results and limits: Compared with the roughly 700-donor mean, an Asian-associated ancestry cluster reportedly had fewer N-insertions, according to a later analysis.

Comments on this clone: Antigen: not known.

This CDR3 region has 13 residues. CDR1 is SEHNR and CDR2 is FQNEAQ in the germline V gene (reference sequence). V gave up 5 bases and J gave up 0 bases, with 7 bases separating them. Primers for the PCR totalled 60 Vbeta and 13 Jbeta. Data came from immunoSEQ multiplex PCR; TCRdb stores just in-frame clones and leaves some out. This specimen shows 55,000 to 70,000 clones; the ten leading clones hold 2.4%. This TCR was sampled from a female donor in good health and CMV-seropositive. The material sequenced was PBMCs. The J gene is TRBJ1-1, the V gene TRBV7-9; D ambiguous. CDR3 coding DNA: TGTGCCAGCAGCAAAGCTATGAACACTGAAGCTTTCTTT. Translation gives CASSKAMNTEAFF.